What follows are 19 T cell receptor beta chains derived from one specimen sequenced in a study of OX40 agonist ivuxolimab in advanced cancers. Libraries were prepared by immunoSEQ multiplex PCR; TCRdb keeps only in-frame clonotypes and omits some of them. There are about 49,000 clones in the sample; 79% occur only once, and roughly 2.5% lies in the top ten. This material consisted of CD4+ or CD8+ T cells sorted from blood, taken in a trial of the OX40 agonist ivuxolimab. The receptors shown here come from an adult with an advanced solid tumor such as melanoma, head and neck, liver or kidney cancer.

The chain joins TRBV5-1 to TRBJ2-5, with D perhaps assigned TRBD1 or TRBD2 (6 bases each). The CDR3 contains 15 residues. The germline V and J ends were trimmed by 4 bases and 9 bases, with 22 bases remaining between them. Germline V gene sequence: CDR1 SGHRS, CDR2 YFSETQ. The DNA of the CDR3 is TGCGCCAGCAGCGCAGGGACTTCAAGCCAGGGGTCCCAGTACTTC. Translated, it gives CASSAGTSSQGSQYF. The whole variable domain, filled in from reference TRBV5-1 and TRBJ2-5, reads KAGVTQTPRYLIKTRGQQVTLSCSPISGHRSVSWYQQTPGQGLQFLFEYFSETQRNKGNFPGRFSGRQFSNSRSEMNVSTLELGDSALYLCASSAGTSSQGSQYFGPGTRLLVL.

This clone was seen a single time. This rearrangement joins TRBV11-2 to TRBJ1-1; no clear D gene. CDR3 length equals 13 residues. V dropped 5 bases and J dropped 0 bases, with 7 bases sitting between them. Germline CDR1 reads SGHAT; CDR2 reads FQNNGV. CDR3 sequence: CASSNRMNTEAFF. The DNA of the CDR3 is TGTGCCAGCAGCAATCGGATGAACACTGAAGCTTTCTTT.

V is TRBV9 and J is TRBJ1-6; D is ambiguous. V lost 0 bases and J 0 bases, leaving 7 bases between the germline ends. The CDR3 is 16 amino acids. Germline CDR1 and CDR2: SGDLS and YYNGEE. CDR3 nucleotides: TGTGCCAGCAGCGTAGGCGGGAGCTCCTATAATTCACCCCTCCACTTT. Translated, it gives CASSVGGSSYNSPLHF.

This clone has a single count. The V and J genes are TRBV27 and TRBJ2-5, with 10 positions matching TRBD1. The V gene's germline CDR1 is MNHEY and CDR2 SMNVEV (reference sequence). With V trimmed by 5 bases and J by 3 bases, 6 bases remained unmatched. The CDR3 extends over 15 amino acids. The CDR3 spells CASSRGTGVKETQYF. CDR3 sequence (DNA): TGTGCCAGCAGTCGGGGGACAGGGGTTAAAGAGACCCAGTACTTC.

The rearrangement joins TRBV27 to TRBJ2-5; 11 bases match TRBD2. Germline assignment: CDR1 MNHEY and CDR2 SMNVEV (reference sequence). J lost 7 bases, V lost 6 bases, and 10 bases had no gene match. This CDR3 has 15 amino acids. The CDR3 DNA sequence: TGTGCCAGCAGCCAGACTAGCGGGGTAAAAGGGACCCAGTACTTC. Protein product: CASSQTSGVKGTQYF.

The J gene is TRBJ1-4, the V gene TRBV11-2; 10 bases are a match to TRBD1. Germline V lookup: CDR1 SGHAT, CDR2 FQNNGV. The CDR3 has 15 residues. Trimming at V came to 1 base and at J to 6 bases, leaving 2 bases not matched to a gene. Here the CDR3 DNA reads TGTGCCAGCAGCTTAGCCGGGACAGGGGATGAAAAACTGTTTTTT. Encoded protein: CASSLAGTGDEKLFF. The complete variable domain, with remaining parts taken from reference TRBV11-2 and TRBJ1-4, reads EAGVAQSPRYKIIEKRQSVAFWCNPISGHATLYWYQQILGQGPKLLIQFQNNGVVDDSQLPKDRFSAERLKGVDSTLKIQPAKLEDSAVYLCASSLAGTGDEKLFFGSGTQLSVL.

CDR3 DNA sequence: TGTGCCAGTAGTCGGCAGGATGGTCAGCCCCAGCATTTT. It codes for CASSRQDGQPQHF. J is TRBJ1-5 and V is TRBV19, with D unclear. CDR1 and CDR2 (germline): LNHDA, SQIVND (reference sequence). There are 13 residues in the CDR3. Trimming pared 5 bases from V and 6 bases from J, leaving 11 bases between.

This clone was counted at least ten times. The J gene is TRBJ2-3, the V gene TRBV7-3; a possible D gene is TRBD1 (6 bases). Trimming removed 3 bases at V and 0 bases at J, with 13 bases between. CDR1 is SGHTA and CDR2 is FQGTGA in the germline V gene. The length of the CDR3 is 16 residues. CDR3 protein: CASSFGDRKSTDTQYF. The CDR3 DNA sequence: TGTGCCAGCAGCTTCGGCGACAGGAAGAGCACAGATACGCAGTATTTT.

The chain carries TRBV9 and TRBJ2-3; TRBD2 aligns across 7 bases. The CDR3 extends over 15 amino acids. CDR1 and CDR2 (germline): SGDLS, YYNGEE. The ends lost 2 bases at V and 7 bases at J; junction bases unmatched: 10. CDR3 in DNA: TGTGCCAGCAGCGTCAAGCGGGATTCTGGGAATACGCAGTATTTT. Protein sequence: CASSVKRDSGNTQYF.

Of note for this clone: This specimen includes other DNA sequences encoding the same CDR3. The chain carries TRBV5-1 and TRBJ2-3; tentatively, D is TRBD2 (6 bases). The germline V gene has CDR1 SGHRS and CDR2 YFSETQ. The CDR3 is 14 residues long. Deletions cut 0 bases from V and 2 bases from J, with 7 bases between. The CDR3 DNA reads TGCGCCAGCAGCTTGGGCGGGGCCACAGATACGCAGTATTTT. It codes for CASSLGGATDTQYF.

This clone occurred once. The chain has TRBV30 and TRBJ2-2; D may correspond to TRBD1 or TRBD2 (5 bases each). Deletions cut 0 bases from V and 0 bases from J, with 11 bases between. CDR3 length: 16 residues. The germline V gene encodes CDR1 GTSNPN and CDR2 SVGIG (reference sequence). The CDR3 reads CAWSVRGQPNTGELFF. The CDR3, as DNA: TGTGCCTGGAGTGTACGGGGCCAGCCGAACACCGGGGAGCTGTTTTTT.

The chain recombines TRBV19 with TRBJ1-1; 11 bases align to TRBD1. V dropped 3 bases and J dropped 7; count of bases not matched to a gene: 10. The CDR3 covers 16 residues. The germline CDR1 and CDR2 sequences are LNHDA and SQIVND (reference sequence). The CDR3 loop reads CASSIPGTGGQGEAFF. The CDR3 nucleotides read TGTGCCAGTAGTATCCCCGGGACAGGGGGGCAAGGTGAAGCTTTCTTT.

The chain uses TRBV6-5 and TRBJ1-4; D remains unclear. Per germline, CDR1 MNHEY and CDR2 SVGAGI. The V end lost 4 bases, the J end lost 0 bases, and 9 bases lay between the germline ends. This CDR3 is built from 15 residues. This CDR3 reads CASSWVGATNEKLFF. Written as DNA, the CDR3 is TGTGCCAGCAGTTGGGTGGGAGCAACTAATGAAAAACTGTTTTTT.

This clone was found a few times. The chain has TRBV12-5 and TRBJ1-6, with TRBD1 identical over 7 bases. The germline V gene has CDR1 LGHNT and CDR2 FRNRAP. The CDR3 runs 13 residues. Losses at the gene ends were 6 bases for V and 6 bases for J; bases not matched to a gene: 2. CDR3 nucleotide sequence: TGTGCTAGTGGACAGGGGCTTAATTCACCCCTCCACTTT. This sequence encodes CASGQGLNSPLHF. Drawing the rest from reference TRBV12-5 and TRBJ1-6, the complete variable domain is DARVTQTPRHKVTEMGQEVTMRCQPILGHNTVFWYRQTMMQGLELLAYFRNRAPLDDSGMPKDRFSAEMPDATLATLKIQPSEPRDSAVYFCASGQGLNSPLHFGNGTRLTVT.

This chain connects TRBV6-4 to TRBJ2-1; no definite D call. The CDR3 contains 14 residues. V was trimmed by 3 bases and J by 6 bases, leaving 12 bases between them. CDR1 is MRHNA, CDR2 SNTAGT, per germline. DNA for the CDR3: TGTGCCAGCAGTGATCCGGGCTGGAGCAATGAGCAGTTCTTC. It yields the protein CASSDPGWSNEQFF.

The chain combines TRBV5-1 with TRBJ1-3; the D gene is possibly TRBD1 (6 bases). V was shortened by 1 base and J by 1 base, with 15 bases between the two germline ends. The germline CDR1 and CDR2 sequences are SGHRS and YFSETQ. The CDR3 runs 17 residues. The CDR3 region is CASSLIPGVRSGNTIYF. The CDR3, as DNA: TGCGCCAGCAGCTTGATACCAGGGGTACGGTCTGGAAACACCATATATTTT.

V usage is TRBV6-5 and J usage is TRBJ2-3; D is unclear. The CDR3 length is 13 residues. V lost 2 bases and J lost 6, with 9 bases in between. Germline CDR1 MNHEY, CDR2 SVGAGI. The CDR3 region is CASSYPPMDTQYF. CDR3 nucleotide sequence: TGTGCCAGCAGTTACCCCCCCATGGATACGCAGTATTTT.

The chain has TRBV6-5 and TRBJ2-7, with D maybe TRBD2 (6 bases). With 2 bases removed from V and 2 bases from J, the gap between germline ends came to 13 bases. The CDR3 runs to 15 residues. Germline assignment: CDR1 MNHEY and CDR2 SVGAGI. CDR3 nucleotides: TGTGCCAGCAGTTACCTGGGAGGAGGCCCCTACGAGCAGTACTTC. It codes for CASSYLGGGPYEQYF.

The chain couples TRBV2 to TRBJ2-6; the D gene is possibly TRBD2 (5 bases). CDR1 and CDR2 (germline): SNHLY, FYNNEI. The germline V and J ends were trimmed by 6 bases and 0 bases, with 12 bases remaining between them. The CDR3 consists of 16 residues. The CDR3 loop reads CASREVVSSGANVLTF. The CDR3 DNA is TGTGCCAGCAGGGAGGTAGTGAGCTCTGGGGCCAACGTCCTGACTTTC.